Each of the 29 T cell receptor beta chains below was sequenced from the same sample in a study of shared clonotypes between healthy human individuals. Naive CD8 populations comprised CD45RO-negative cells positively selected for CCR7, excluding terminally differentiated effector memory CD45RA+ cells. Here immunoSEQ multiplex PCR was the method, and the copy in TCRdb shows in-frame clones only, minus some. Among about 580,000 clones listed, 95% to 98% were seen once. The specimen sequenced was naive CD8+ T cells sorted from blood. The receptors stem from a man under 40 in good health.

V and J are TRBV10-3 and TRBJ1-2; TRBD1 aligns across 8 bases. The CDR3 has 14 amino acids. Germline values: CDR1 ENHRY, CDR2 SYGVKD. Germline trimming cut 8 bases from V and 2 bases from J; bases unmatched to any gene: 7. CDR3 residues: CAIGPDRVNYGYTF. The CDR3, as DNA: TGTGCCATCGGTCCGGACAGGGTAAACTATGGCTACACCTTC.

This chain connects TRBV7-8 to TRBJ2-5, with 10 bases lining up with TRBD2. Germline-derived CDR1 and CDR2 are SGHVS and FQNEAQ. The length of the CDR3 is 17 residues. V trimming: 3 bases; J trimming: 5 bases; junction bases outside the gene matches: 12. This CDR3 reads CASSFEASSGSVETQYF. The CDR3 bases are TGTGCCAGCAGCTTTGAAGCGTCTAGCGGGAGCGTTGAGACCCAGTACTTC.

This chain links TRBV6-4 with TRBJ1-2; no reliable D call. CDR1 is MRHNA and CDR2 is SNTAGT in the germline V gene. The V end lost 6 bases, the J end lost 7 bases, and 18 bases lay between the germline ends. This CDR3 region has 14 residues. The CDR3 region has the DNA TGTGCCAGCAGCCTTAGGAGGGCCGCGAGTGGCTACACCTTC. Translated, it gives CASSLRRAASGYTF.

V is TRBV9 and J is TRBJ2-7, with 10 bases aligning to TRBD2. J lost 6 bases, V lost 3 bases, and 6 bases had no gene match. CDR1 and CDR2 from the germline V gene are SGDLS and YYNGEE. CDR3 length: 14 amino acids. CDR3 nucleotides: TGTGCCAGCAGCGAGAGCGGGAGGGCTGTCGAGCAGTACTTC. Translated, it gives CASSESGRAVEQYF.

The chain has TRBV25-1 and TRBJ2-7, with D tentatively TRBD1 or TRBD2 (9 bases each). The CDR3 covers 18 residues. Germline CDR1 MGHDK, CDR2 SYGVNS. The V end was cut by 2 bases, the J end by 4 bases, with 24 bases between. The DNA for the CDR3 is TGTGCCAGCAGTGAAGGGGGGACAGGGCCTAGCGGGGCATACGAGCAGTACTTC. Translating gives CASSEGGTGPSGAYEQYF.

The chain recombines TRBV27 with TRBJ2-3; perhaps TRBD2 as D (7 bases). CDR1 and CDR2 from the germline V gene are MNHEY and SMNVEV (reference sequence). CDR3 length: 16 residues. V lost 5 bases to trimming and J lost 5 bases, with 20 bases between them. CDR3 residues: CASSPWAGEQGDTQYF. CDR3 DNA: TGTGCCAGCAGTCCATGGGCGGGAGAACAGGGAGATACGCAGTATTTT.

The chain links TRBV28 to TRBJ1-3; D is undetermined. CDR1 and CDR2 from the germline V gene are MDHEN and SYDVKM. The CDR3 consists of 14 residues. Trimming took 2 bases from V and 3 from J, leaving 8 bases between them. For the CDR3, the DNA is TGTGCCAGCAGTTTAACTGGGGTTGGAAACACCATATATTTT. Protein sequence: CASSLTGVGNTIYF.

This chain connects TRBV28 to TRBJ2-7, with 7 bases identical to TRBD2. J was trimmed by 3 bases and V by 2 bases; bases with no gene match: 7. The germline V gene has CDR1 MDHEN and CDR2 SYDVKM. The CDR3 totals 15 residues. DNA for the CDR3: TGTGCCAGCAGTTTAGCGTTAGCGGGTCTCTACGAGCAGTACTTC. Translating it yields CASSLALAGLYEQYF.

The V gene is TRBV5-5, the J gene TRBJ2-5, with unresolved D. Germline V gene sequence: CDR1 SGHKS, CDR2 YYEKEE (reference sequence). The CDR3 totals 13 residues. The V gene lost 4 bases and the J gene lost 5 bases, with 12 bases spanning the gap. The chain's CDR3 is CASSPELWETQYF. The CDR3 bases are TGTGCCAGCAGCCCCGAGTTGTGGGAGACCCAGTACTTC.

About this clone: Additional DNA sequences in this sample encode the identical CDR3. V gene TRBV6-5 combines with J gene TRBJ1-1; no firm D call. The ends were cut back, 3 bases at V and 0 bases at J, with 5 bases in the middle. Per germline, CDR1 MNHEY and CDR2 SVGAGI. This CDR3 comprises 13 residues. This CDR3 reads CASSYAVNTEAFF. The CDR3 nucleotides are TGTGCCAGCAGTTATGCGGTGAACACTGAAGCTTTCTTT.

The chain links TRBV27 to TRBJ2-7; D is possibly TRBD2 (6 bases). Germline lookup yields CDR1 MNHEY and CDR2 SMNVEV (reference sequence). V shed 5 bases and J shed 3 bases, with 17 bases lying between them. CDR3 length: 15 amino acids. The DNA of the CDR3 is TGTGCCAGCAGTCCGTACCCGGGAGCCCTCTACGAGCAGTACTTC. Translated, it gives CASSPYPGALYEQYF.

This clone was seen a single time. This chain uses TRBV6-5 with TRBJ2-1; 7 nucleotides align to TRBD2. V lost 6 bases and J lost 0; bases outside the gene matches: 8. From germline, CDR1 is MNHEY and CDR2 SVGAGI. This CDR3 comprises 16 residues. The DNA of the CDR3 is TGTGCCAGCAGATACGGGGGGTACAGCTCCTACAATGAGCAGTTCTTC. Protein sequence: CASRYGGYSSYNEQFF.

The chain carries TRBV7-9 and TRBJ2-7; TRBD1 agrees at 7 bases. The CDR3 loop spans 15 amino acids. V gave up 5 bases and J gave up 5 bases; unmatched junction bases: 12. The germline gives CDR1 SEHNR, CDR2 FQNEAQ (reference sequence). CDR3 in amino acids: CASSISGGLSHEQYF. The DNA for the CDR3 is TGTGCCAGCAGCATATCAGGGGGTTTGAGCCACGAGCAGTACTTC.

The chain employs TRBV29-1 and TRBJ2-1, with D perhaps matching TRBD2 (5 bases). Germline CDR1 and CDR2: SQVTM and ANQGSEA. This CDR3 has 13 amino acids. Trimming took off 1 base at V and 3 bases at J, with 7 bases between the two ends. This CDR3 is CSVEAGFYNEQFF. The CDR3 region has the DNA TGCAGCGTTGAAGCGGGGTTCTACAATGAGCAGTTCTTC.

The chain recombines TRBV29-1 with TRBJ1-5, with D uncertain. The V end was cut by 7 bases, the J end by 0 bases, with 16 bases between. There are 15 residues in the CDR3. The germline V gene has CDR1 SQVTM and CDR2 ANQGSEA. CDR3: CSARTWYTSNQPQHF. In DNA, the CDR3 is TGCAGCGCCCGGACGTGGTACACTAGCAATCAGCCCCAGCATTTT.

The rearrangement joins TRBV25-1 to TRBJ1-1; D gene uncertain. The CDR3 spans 13 residues. V was pared by 8 bases and J by 0 bases, with 10 bases between. Germline V gives CDR1 MGHDK, CDR2 SYGVNS. This chain's CDR3 is CASGAGVNTEAFF. The CDR3, as DNA: TGTGCCAGCGGAGCTGGTGTGAACACTGAAGCTTTCTTT.

The chain links TRBV5-5 to TRBJ1-2, with 8 nucleotides matching TRBD1. CDR1 is SGHKS, CDR2 YYEKEE, per germline (reference sequence). Trimming removed 0 bases from V and 5 bases from J; junction bases left unmatched: 3. This CDR3 contains 14 residues. Written as DNA, the CDR3 is TGTGCCAGCAGCTTGGTGGACAGGGAGTATGGCTACACCTTC. It codes for CASSLVDREYGYTF. Complete variable domain (other parts from reference TRBV5-5 and TRBJ1-2): DAGVTQSPTHLIKTRGQQVTLRCSPISGHKSVSWYQQVLGQGPQFIFQYYEKEERGRGNFPDRFSARQFPNYSSELNVNALLLGDSALYLCASSLVDREYGYTFGSGTRLTVV.

This rearrangement joins TRBV9 to TRBJ2-2; 14 bases agree with TRBD2. V lost 2 bases and J lost 3; bases outside the gene matches: 6. CDR1 and CDR2 (germline): SGDLS, YYNGEE. The CDR3 has 18 amino acids. The CDR3 is CASSVGTSGGLDTGELFF. CDR3 DNA: TGTGCCAGCAGCGTGGGGACTAGCGGGGGATTGGACACCGGGGAGCTGTTTTTT.

V and J are TRBV14 and TRBJ2-7; D is possibly TRBD1 (5 bases). Germline CDR1 and CDR2: SGHDN and FVKESK. The CDR3 runs 16 residues. V was shortened by 0 bases and J by 2 bases, with 14 bases between the two germline ends. CDR3 sequence reads: CASSQDLTGRAYEQYF. In DNA, the CDR3 is TGTGCCAGCAGCCAAGACCTCACAGGTCGAGCCTACGAGCAGTACTTC.

This sequence joins TRBV7-9 and TRBJ1-4; D gene unclear. The CDR3 sequence is 12 residues long. The germline V gene has CDR1 SEHNR and CDR2 FQNEAQ (reference sequence). Trimming removed 1 base at V and 11 bases at J, with 8 bases between. The CDR3 region is CASSLGALKLFF. CDR3 DNA sequence: TGTGCCAGCAGCTTAGGAGCACTGAAACTGTTTTTT. Full variable domain (outside the CDR3, taken from reference TRBV7-9 and TRBJ1-4): DTGVSQNPRHKITKRGQNVTFRCDPISEHNRLYWYRQTLGQGPEFLTYFQNEAQLEKSRLLSDRFSAERPKGSFSTLEIQRTEQGDSAMYLCASSLGALKLFFGSGTQLSVL.

This clone has a single count. The CDR3: CASSRGLEWNEQFF. Here the CDR3 DNA reads TGTGCCAGCAGTCGAGGACTAGAATGGAATGAGCAGTTCTTC. The chain combines TRBV27 with TRBJ2-1; 7 bases line up with TRBD2. The CDR3 consists of 14 residues. With 5 bases clipped from V and 7 bases from J, the junction kept 8 bases outside the gene matches. The germline gives CDR1 MNHEY, CDR2 SMNVEV (reference sequence).

As DNA, the CDR3 is TGTGCCAGCTCACCCGGACTAGCGGGGGGGAATGAGCAGTTCTTC. Its protein is CASSPGLAGGNEQFF. The gene calls are TRBV18 and TRBJ2-1; TRBD2 aligns across 15 bases. The germline CDR1 and CDR2 sequences are KGHSH and LQKENI. V shed 3 bases and J 7 bases; nucleotides not matched to a gene: 1. The CDR3 consists of 15 residues.

This chain connects TRBV5-1 to TRBJ2-7; the match to TRBD1 covers 8 bases. The V segment lost 2 bases and the J segment 3 bases; nucleotides outside the gene matches: 10. The germline gives CDR1 SGHRS, CDR2 YFSETQ. The CDR3 loop spans 16 amino acids. CDR3 in amino acids: CASSFFQDRDIYEQYF. CDR3 sequence (DNA): TGCGCCAGCAGCTTTTTTCAGGACAGGGATATCTACGAGCAGTACTTC.

The V gene is TRBV7-3, the J gene TRBJ2-2, with D unresolved. The CDR3 loop spans 13 amino acids. Germline loops: CDR1 SGHTA, CDR2 FQGTGA. V was clipped by 5 bases and J by 0 bases, with 4 bases between them. The CDR3 protein is CASSATNTGELFF. The CDR3 bases are TGTGCCAGCAGCGCTACGAACACCGGGGAGCTGTTTTTT.

This rearrangement joins TRBV7-2 to TRBJ2-7; TRBD1 matches at 9 bases. CDR1 and CDR2 from the germline V gene are SGHTA and FQGNSA. The CDR3 covers 12 residues. V gave up 11 bases and J gave up 3 bases; unmatched junction bases: 5. The CDR3 region has the DNA TGTGCCGGACAGGGGCCGAGCTACGAGCAGTACTTC. Encoded protein: CAGQGPSYEQYF.

This clone was recorded once. V and J are TRBV4-1 and TRBJ2-2, with TRBD2 identical over 8 bases. The CDR3 runs 16 residues. Looked up from germline, CDR1 is MGHRA and CDR2 is YSYEKL. After removal of 9 bases from V and 7 bases from J, the junction contained 16 bases not matched to a gene. CDR3 residues: CASPPHGLAYDGELFF. For the CDR3, the DNA is TGCGCCAGTCCCCCGCATGGACTAGCATATGACGGGGAGCTGTTTTTT.

A remark on this clone: This specimen includes other DNA sequences encoding the same CDR3. This sequence joins TRBV11-2 and TRBJ2-7; 8 nucleotides match TRBD2. The V gene end was trimmed by 1 base and the J gene end by 2 bases; junction bases not matched to a gene: 4. The CDR3 has 15 amino acids. Germline lookup yields CDR1 SGHAT and CDR2 FQNNGV. The CDR3 bases are TGTGCCAGCAGCTTAGGCGGGGGGCTTGCCTACGAGCAGTACTTC. It translates to CASSLGGGLAYEQYF.

The chain links TRBV2 to TRBJ2-1, with D hard to call. The V gene lost 6 bases and the J gene lost 11 bases, with 14 bases spanning the gap. The length of the CDR3 is 12 residues. Germline V gene sequence: CDR1 SNHLY, CDR2 FYNNEI. The CDR3, as DNA: TGTGCCAGCAGCCTGGATCATCCTCAGCAGTTCTTC. It is translated as CASSLDHPQQFF.

This chain connects TRBV29-1 to TRBJ2-7; no definite D call. The germline CDR1 and CDR2 sequences are SQVTM and ANQGSEA. Trimming pared 4 bases from V and 3 bases from J, leaving 10 bases between. This CDR3 has 12 amino acids. The CDR3 protein is CSVVGIDYEQYF. In DNA, the CDR3 is TGCAGCGTTGTTGGGATCGACTACGAGCAGTACTTC.